These 26 T cell receptor beta chains were all obtained from the same sample, sequenced in a study of cytomegalovirus exposure and HLA in healthy donors. The method was immunoSEQ multiplex PCR; TCRdb's version includes in-frame clones alone and lacks a portion of them. This table holds more than 130,000 clones, around 90% found once. Sequenced input: PBMCs. The origin of the receptors is a woman in her late teens or twenties in good health and CMV-seropositive.

The table lists this clone with a few counts. This chain connects TRBV2 to TRBJ1-2, with D uncertain. Trimming cost V 6 bases and J 7 bases, with 18 bases left between them. Per the germline V gene, CDR1 is SNHLY and CDR2 is FYNNEI. The length of the CDR3 is 14 residues. The CDR3 sequence is CASRGDIFEGGYTF. CDR3 DNA: TGTGCCAGCAGGGGAGACATCTTCGAGGGTGGCTACACCTTC.

The chain recombines TRBV5-1 with TRBJ2-1; 7 nucleotides align to TRBD2. Germline lookup yields CDR1 SGHRS and CDR2 YFSETQ. This CDR3 region has 15 residues. Trimming at V came to 4 bases and at J to 1 base, leaving 5 bases not matched to a gene. The CDR3 here is CASSPTSESYNEQFF. CDR3 DNA: TGCGCCAGCAGCCCTACTAGCGAATCCTACAATGAGCAGTTCTTC. Full variable domain (missing parts from reference TRBV5-1 and TRBJ2-1): KAGVTQTPRYLIKTRGQQVTLSCSPISGHRSVSWYQQTPGQGLQFLFEYFSETQRNKGNFPGRFSGRQFSNSRSEMNVSTLELGDSALYLCASSPTSESYNEQFFGPGTRLTVL.

The chain joins TRBV29-1 to TRBJ2-3; a possible D gene is TRBD2 (5 bases). The germline gives CDR1 SQVTM, CDR2 ANQGSEA. Trimming removed 4 bases at V and 0 bases at J, with 20 bases between. The CDR3 has 17 residues. The CDR3 nucleotides are TGCAGCGTTGCCCGGCGGGCCGGAGTATTTAGCACAGATACGCAGTATTTT. Amino acid sequence: CSVARRAGVFSTDTQYF.

In this sample, this clone turned up once. This rearrangement joins TRBV27 to TRBJ2-1, with D possibly matching TRBD2 (6 bases). Trimming cost V 3 bases and J 5 bases, with 14 bases left between them. Per the germline V gene, CDR1 is MNHEY and CDR2 is SMNVEV (reference sequence). This CDR3 has 15 amino acids. The CDR3 reads CASSFAARRDNEQFF. CDR3 DNA: TGTGCCAGCAGTTTCGCTGCGCGGAGGGACAATGAGCAGTTCTTC.

The chain joins TRBV7-2 to TRBJ1-1; 10 bases agree with TRBD1. Germline V gene sequence: CDR1 SGHTA, CDR2 FQGNSA. V shed 2 bases, J shed 11 bases, and the junction held 17 bases outside the gene matches. This CDR3 comprises 17 residues. CDR3 sequence reads: CASSLSPRTGGISPAFF. In DNA, the CDR3 is TGTGCCAGCAGCTTAAGCCCCAGGACAGGGGGAATCTCCCCCGCTTTCTTT.

In this sample, this clone is medium-sized (0.01 to 0.1%). The chain is built from TRBV28 and TRBJ1-2; D gene unclear. Germline V gene lookup returns CDR1 MDHEN and CDR2 SYDVKM. V lost 7 bases and J lost 2, with 23 bases in between. The CDR3 loop spans 17 amino acids. CDR3 region: CASTNRAGLRPNYGYTF. CDR3 bases: TGTGCCAGCACGAACCGGGCCGGACTCCGCCCAAACTATGGCTACACCTTC.

The CDR3 DNA reads TGCGCCAGCAGCTTCCCTCTAGCGGGAGACCCCAATGAGCAGTTCTTC. It is translated as CASSFPLAGDPNEQFF. The chain joins TRBV5-1 to TRBJ2-1; the match to TRBD2 covers 10 bases. From germline, CDR1 is SGHRS and CDR2 YFSETQ. V lost 2 bases and J lost 6; bases outside the gene matches: 8. The CDR3 loop spans 16 amino acids.

The table lists this clone with a count of one. The J gene is TRBJ1-2, the V gene TRBV7-9; D is ambiguous. Germline V gives CDR1 SEHNR, CDR2 FQNEAQ (reference sequence). The CDR3 loop spans 18 amino acids. The V gene lost 3 bases and the J gene lost 3 bases, with 23 bases spanning the gap. The CDR3 is CASSFRRGSLPLDYGYTF. For the CDR3, the DNA is TGTGCCAGCAGCTTCCGTCGAGGTTCCCTGCCCTTAGACTATGGCTACACCTTC. The full variable domain, completed using reference TRBV7-9 and TRBJ1-2, is DTGVSQNPRHKITKRGQNVTFRCDPISEHNRLYWYRQTLGQGPEFLTYFQNEAQLEKSRLLSDRFSAERPKGSFSTLEIQRTEQGDSAMYLCASSFRRGSLPLDYGYTFGSGTRLTVV.

The chain combines TRBV7-6 with TRBJ1-5; D gene unclear. The CDR3 extends over 17 amino acids. The germline CDR1 and CDR2 sequences are SGHVS and FNYEAQ. V was clipped by 1 base and J by 8 bases, with 21 bases between them. The CDR3 DNA reads as TGTGCCAGCAGCTTAGTACGGCAGCGGTTCCCAATAGAGCCCCAGCATTTT. It translates to CASSLVRQRFPIEPQHF.

This chain connects TRBV7-2 to TRBJ2-3, with TRBD2 matching over 8 bases. Germline V gene data show CDR1 as SGHTA and CDR2 as FQGNSA. The junction had 10 bases not matched to a gene; V was cut back by 3 bases and J by 5 bases. This CDR3 spans 16 amino acids. This CDR3 reads CASSFILAGLGDTQYF. In DNA form, the CDR3 reads TGTGCCAGCAGCTTCATCTTAGCGGGACTTGGAGATACGCAGTATTTT.

This rearrangement joins TRBV5-1 to TRBJ2-1; 7 nucleotides line up with TRBD2. CDR3 length equals 14 residues. Germline CDR1 reads SGHRS; CDR2 reads YFSETQ. With V trimmed by 5 bases and J by 6 bases, 8 bases remained unmatched. The CDR3 region has the DNA TGCGCCAGCAGATCGACTAGCACGGGCAATGAGCAGTTCTTC. Residues: CASRSTSTGNEQFF.

The chain is built from TRBV6-1 and TRBJ2-7, with D maybe TRBD1 (6 bases). V was trimmed by 0 bases and J by 10 bases, leaving 10 bases between them. The CDR3 runs to 12 residues. Germline V CDR1 and CDR2: MNHNS, SASEGT. In nucleotides, the CDR3 is TGTGCCAGCAGTGAAGCGGGGGACAATCAGTACTTC. Translation: CASSEAGDNQYF.

The chain employs TRBV2 and TRBJ2-1, with TRBD2 matching 7 bases. This CDR3 has 14 residues. The trim removed 8 bases at V and 4 bases at J, leaving 8 bases unmatched. Germline V gives CDR1 SNHLY, CDR2 FYNNEI. The CDR3 DNA reads as TGTGCCAGCTCTGACGGGGACTATTACAATGAGCAGTTCTTC. The encoded protein is CASSDGDYYNEQFF.

The chain has TRBV10-3 and TRBJ2-2, with D possibly being TRBD2 (5 bases). The CDR3 spans 12 residues. Trimming removed 11 bases at V and 9 bases at J, with 16 bases between. CDR1 and CDR2 from the germline V gene are ENHRY and SYGVKD. Here the CDR3 DNA reads TGTGCCCTGAATCGGGAAACGAGGGAGCTGTTTTTT. It codes for CALNRETRELFF.

This clone was counted a few times. CDR3 nucleotide sequence: TGTGCCAGCAGCCCTGGTGGGACTTCTAACTATGGCTACACCTTC. This gives the protein CASSPGGTSNYGYTF. The rearrangement links TRBV7-2 to TRBJ1-2, with TRBD1 as a possible D gene (5 bases). CDR3 length equals 15 residues. Germline V lookup: CDR1 SGHTA, CDR2 FQGNSA. V lost 5 bases and J lost 0, with 13 bases in between.

This chain links TRBV5-5 with TRBJ2-5; TRBD2 matches 8 bases. The germline CDR1 and CDR2 sequences are SGHKS and YYEKEE (reference sequence). J was trimmed by 5 bases and V by 3 bases; bases with no gene match: 3. The CDR3 covers 13 residues. CDR3 bases: TGTGCCAGCAGCTCCCCGGGGGGGGAGACCCAGTACTTC. This sequence encodes CASSSPGGETQYF.

A few counts support this clone. The V and J genes are TRBV18 and TRBJ2-7; 9 positions match TRBD2. Unmatched junction bases numbered 7, after V lost 1 base and J lost 6 bases. The germline V gene has CDR1 KGHSH and CDR2 LQKENI. This CDR3 contains 15 residues. CDR3 region: CASSPRVREGPEQYF. The CDR3 DNA follows: TGTGCCAGCTCACCACGGGTGCGGGAGGGCCCCGAGCAGTACTTC. Filled out from reference TRBV18 and TRBJ2-7, the complete variable domain reads NAGVMQNPRHLVRRRGQEARLRCSPMKGHSHVYWYRQLPEEGLKFMVYLQKENIIDESGMPKERFSAEFPKEGPSILRIQQVVRGDSAAYFCASSPRVREGPEQYFGPGTRLTVT.

This chain uses TRBV28 with TRBJ2-3, with 7 nucleotides matching TRBD1. V lost 5 bases and J lost 4; bases outside the gene matches: 12. The length of the CDR3 is 16 residues. Germline CDR1 and CDR2: MDHEN and SYDVKM. The CDR3 DNA sequence: TGTGCCAGCAGTATCCCTTTAGGGGGCGGCGCAGATACGCAGTATTTT. Translating gives CASSIPLGGGADTQYF.

The chain combines TRBV7-3 with TRBJ2-3; D is possibly TRBD1 (5 bases). Deletions cut 3 bases from V and 2 bases from J, with 12 bases between. The germline CDR1 and CDR2 sequences are SGHTA and FQGTGA. The CDR3 sequence is 15 residues long. This CDR3 is CASSFRGSNTDTQYF. The CDR3 DNA reads as TGTGCCAGCAGCTTTAGGGGATCCAACACAGATACGCAGTATTTT. Combining the CDR3 with reference TRBV7-3 and TRBJ2-3 gives the whole variable domain GAGVSQTPSNKVTEKGKYVELRCDPISGHTALYWYRQSLGQGPEFLIYFQGTGAADDSGLPNDRFFAVRPEGSVSTLKIQRTERGDSAVYLCASSFRGSNTDTQYFGPGTRLTVL.

The chain recombines TRBV11-1 with TRBJ2-1; 11 nucleotides agree with TRBD2. Germline-derived CDR1 and CDR2 are SGHAT and FQDESV (reference sequence). This CDR3 is built from 17 residues. After removal of 8 bases from V and 4 bases from J, the junction contained 13 bases not matched to a gene. In nucleotides, the CDR3 is TGTGCCAGCGAGCCAGAACCGGGACTAGCGGTATACAATGAGCAGTTCTTC. It is translated as CASEPEPGLAVYNEQFF.

This clone was seen a handful of times. The CDR3 loop reads CAITRDLTDRNGGYTF. CDR3 coding DNA: TGTGCCATCACCCGAGACCTCACGGACAGGAACGGAGGCTACACCTTC. This sequence joins TRBV10-3 and TRBJ1-2; 7 nucleotides match TRBD1. Germline V lookup: CDR1 ENHRY, CDR2 SYGVKD. Trimming took 7 bases from V and 8 from J; bases not matched to a gene: 19. CDR3 size: 16 residues.

This chain uses TRBV28 with TRBJ1-1; TRBD1 agrees at 8 bases. V shed 1 base, J shed 4 bases, and the junction held 8 bases outside the gene matches. Per the germline V gene, CDR1 is MDHEN and CDR2 is SYDVKM. The CDR3 length is 16 residues. The CDR3 is CASSLLPGGRPTEAFF. The CDR3 DNA follows: TGTGCCAGCAGTTTATTGCCAGGGGGCCGGCCCACTGAAGCTTTCTTT.

The chain uses TRBV6-5 and TRBJ1-4; D is perhaps TRBD1 (6 bases). The CDR3 spans 15 residues. Per the germline V gene, CDR1 is MNHEY and CDR2 is SVGAGI. The V gene lost 5 bases and the J gene lost 7 bases, with 17 bases spanning the gap. The CDR3 here is CASSSGQTRGEKLFF. CDR3 bases: TGTGCCAGCAGTAGTGGACAGACCAGGGGTGAAAAACTGTTTTTT.

This clone was counted between two and nine times. The J gene is TRBJ1-5, the V gene TRBV18; no clear D gene. Deletions cut 4 bases from V and 7 bases from J, with 17 bases between. Germline CDR1 and CDR2: KGHSH and LQKENI. The CDR3 runs 15 residues. Written as DNA, the CDR3 is TGTGCCAGCTCACGGGTTGCGGGGTTGGGGCAGCCCCAGCATTTT. It translates to CASSRVAGLGQPQHF.

Only a few counts were recorded for this clone. The rearrangement joins TRBV7-2 to TRBJ1-5; D not resolved. With 4 bases removed from V and 4 bases from J, the gap between germline ends came to 8 bases. The CDR3 runs to 13 residues. Germline CDR1 is SGHTA and CDR2 is FQGNSA. CDR3 in amino acids: CASSSRGNQPQHF. The DNA of the CDR3 is TGTGCCAGCAGCTCCAGAGGAAATCAGCCCCAGCATTTT.

The chain has TRBV5-3 and TRBJ2-1; 8 bases align to TRBD2. TRBV5-3 is identified as an open reading frame with a role that is uncertain. The length of the CDR3 is 17 residues. The J segment lost 3 bases and the V segment lost 1 base, leaving 9 bases of the junction unmatched. DNA of the CDR3: TGTGCCAGAAGCTTGCGTAGCGGGGACATTTTCTACAATGAGCAGTTCTTC. Protein: CARSLRSGDIFYNEQFF.